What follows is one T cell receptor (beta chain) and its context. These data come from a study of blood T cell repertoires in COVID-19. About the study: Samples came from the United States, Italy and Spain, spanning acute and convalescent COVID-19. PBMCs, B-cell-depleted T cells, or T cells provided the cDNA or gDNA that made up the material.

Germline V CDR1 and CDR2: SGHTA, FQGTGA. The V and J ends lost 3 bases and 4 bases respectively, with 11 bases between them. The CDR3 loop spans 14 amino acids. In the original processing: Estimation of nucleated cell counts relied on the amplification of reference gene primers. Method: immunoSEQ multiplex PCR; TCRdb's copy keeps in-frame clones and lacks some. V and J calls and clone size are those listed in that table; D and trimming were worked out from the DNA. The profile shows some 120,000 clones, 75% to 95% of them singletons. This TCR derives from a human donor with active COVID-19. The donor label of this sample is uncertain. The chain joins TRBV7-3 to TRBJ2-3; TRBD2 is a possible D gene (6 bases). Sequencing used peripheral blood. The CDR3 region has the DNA TGTGCCAGCAGCTTTGGCGGGGACTCAGATACGCAGTATTTT. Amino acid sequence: CASSFGGDSDTQYF.